The table lists the clone carrying this T cell receptor beta chain with a count of one. These data come from a study of T-cell memory formation after mild COVID-19. CDR1 SEHNR and CDR2 FQNEAQ come from the germline V gene (reference sequence). CDR3 length: 14 residues. With V trimmed by 5 bases and J by 5 bases, 8 bases remained unmatched. Via MiXCR, TCRdb re-called the 5' RACE reads, giving one row per CDR3 protein. The sample has a few hundred thousand distinct CDR3 sequences, approximately 16% seen once. This clonotype originated in a man aged 18 to 30 who had mild COVID-19 (a few samples of this study predate the infection). Cell type and time point are not known. Source material: PBMCs or a T cell subset sorted from them (not recorded which). The chain recombines TRBV7-9 with TRBJ2-5, with 7 bases lining up with TRBD2. CDR3 loop: CASSTRTGRETQYF. CDR3 sequence (DNA): TGTGCCAGCAGCACACGTACCGGGAGGGAGACCCAGTACTTC.